The rows below give T cell receptor beta chains drawn from one sample of a study of T cell repertoires in cytomegalovirus infection. MiXCR, run by TCRdb on the reads, gives a single entry per CDR3 protein. The sample has 250,000 to 300,000 distinct CDR3 sequences; over 15% are singletons. The sample was CD8+ T cells from PBMCs. The receptors were sampled from a human donor in good health (CMV status not recorded). Some clones in this sample may be carry-over from other donors' samples. Both conserved end residues are part of each CDR3. The D gene is left open where the match is weak.

cdr3_aa	v_call	j_call	d_call
CASSQEERTGGYTEAFF	TRBV4-1	TRBJ1-1	TRBD1
CASSPSVGTTKEAFF	TRBV7-6	TRBJ1-1	-
CASSFPTGVETQYF	TRBV28	TRBJ2-5	TRBD1
CSVQSGDSYEQYF	TRBV29-1	TRBJ2-7	-
CASSLDPGPSNQPQHF	TRBV5-1	TRBJ1-5	-
CSAGTGKLGQETQYF	TRBV29-1	TRBJ2-5	TRBD1
CASSPLWGQGHEQYF	TRBV27	TRBJ2-7	TRBD1
CSVVGKGREQFF	TRBV29-1	TRBJ2-1	-
CASEGGRLRYEQYF	TRBV7-9	TRBJ2-7	-
CASSLVYSGSSYEQYF	TRBV7-2	TRBJ2-7	-
CASSLWGDRPNNEQFF	TRBV7-2	TRBJ2-1	TRBD1
CASRGGSYSGNTIYF	TRBV12-3/TRBV12-4	TRBJ1-3	-
CASSDRTGQPQHF	TRBV2	TRBJ1-5	TRBD1
CASSLAGSGDEQYF	TRBV7-2	TRBJ2-7	-
CSARGNRVWLVTEAFF	TRBV20-1	TRBJ1-1	-
CASSRTTVWHEQFF	TRBV7-9	TRBJ2-1	-
CASSLGGPEYGYTF	TRBV12-3/TRBV12-4	TRBJ1-2	-
CASNNLQGANTGELFF	TRBV6-5	TRBJ2-2	-
CASSYVRGPNQPQHF	TRBV6-6	TRBJ1-5	-
CASSLDSGLTGGYTF	TRBV7-9	TRBJ1-2	-
CASKLGLNTEAFF	TRBV28	TRBJ1-1	-
CASSLGGAQATQYF	TRBV7-9	TRBJ2-3	-
CASSQESQGPVYGYTF	TRBV4-2	TRBJ1-2	-
CASSEATSGAINEQFF	TRBV6-1	TRBJ2-1	TRBD2
CASSSGPGPQGAGNTIYF	TRBV28	TRBJ1-3	-
CSARGYAGTGRKEGYTF	TRBV20-1	TRBJ1-2	TRBD1
CASSSLAGGPKDGSNEQFF	TRBV7-6	TRBJ2-1	TRBD2
CSAGPARVAPLHF	TRBV20-1	TRBJ1-6	-
CASSLDLDRATGEAFF	TRBV11-2	TRBJ1-1	TRBD1
CATTPASGWTTGELFF	TRBV19	TRBJ2-2	TRBD2
CAGTGERDTEAFF	TRBV7-4	TRBJ1-1	-
CSASPNLQDPTEAFF	TRBV20-1	TRBJ1-1	-
CASSYATGDGYTF	TRBV6-2/TRBV6-3	TRBJ1-2	-
CASSVTSGFTDTQYF	TRBV7-9	TRBJ2-3	TRBD2
CASSLVGDSYGYTF	TRBV7-2	TRBJ1-2	TRBD1
CASSPGRGKGTEAFF	TRBV28	TRBJ1-1	-
CASSPGRAMQETQYF	TRBV18	TRBJ2-5	-
CASSPINTLSGTEAFF	TRBV9	TRBJ1-1	-
CASSPLEGINQPQHF	TRBV7-9	TRBJ1-5	-
CATSRLLADNEQFF	TRBV15	TRBJ2-1	TRBD2
CASSLVLGVAEAFF	TRBV5-5	TRBJ1-1	-
CASSATDGTYEQYF	TRBV9	TRBJ2-7	-
CASSGGQGSVYEQYF	TRBV2	TRBJ2-7	TRBD1
CAREVGIEQFF	TRBV2	TRBJ2-1	-
CASSLGLDAYEQYF	TRBV4-3	TRBJ2-7	-
CASSSNGANVLTF	TRBV5-5	TRBJ2-6	-
CASSLRALDQPQHF	TRBV28	TRBJ1-5	-
CASSPSRTSGGLTDTQYF	TRBV6-6	TRBJ2-3	TRBD2
CASSHPVAGGDTQYF	TRBV11-1	TRBJ2-3	TRBD2
CASSERLGGIKNTEAFF	TRBV6-1	TRBJ1-1	-
CASTAIRGEKLFF	TRBV27	TRBJ1-4	-
CASSLPLAPDSGYTF	TRBV28	TRBJ1-2	-
CASSLLIVGAIDQPQHF	TRBV7-8	TRBJ1-5	-
CAIDNEQFF	TRBV7-9	TRBJ2-1	-
CATWTGNYGYTF	TRBV19	TRBJ1-2	TRBD1